The source of this T cell receptor (beta chain) is a study of control samples from healthy donors and cancer patients. This clone appeared a single time. Assay used: immunoSEQ multiplex PCR; TCRdb lists only in-frame clones, some missing. The sample contains about 120,000 clones, more than 80% of which appear only once. The CDR3 totals 17 residues. V lost 5 bases and J lost 1; bases outside the gene matches: 9. Germline-derived CDR1 and CDR2 are PRHDT and FYEKMQ (reference sequence). Sequencing was done on a sample of blood. This clonotype was sampled from a man between 40 and 49 years old in good health. The chain recombines TRBV13 with TRBJ2-2; 8 nucleotides agree with TRBD2. CDR3 coding DNA: TGTGCCAGCAGCCCCGGGTTCGCGGGGGGGAACACCGGGGAGCTGTTTTTT. Translated: CASSPGFAGGNTGELFF.